This T cell receptor beta chain derives from a study of blood T cell repertoires in COVID-19. Study overall: There were acute and convalescent COVID-19 samples, and they came from the United States, Italy and Spain. In each case, the material was cDNA or gDNA derived from T cells, B-cell-depleted T cells, or PBMCs.

The CDR3 consists of 17 residues. The germline gives CDR1 SGHNT, CDR2 YYREEE (reference sequence). Deletions cut 5 bases from V and 1 base from J, with 21 bases between. Authors' data handling: Using reference gene primer amplification, nucleated cell counts were estimated. Sequenced by immunoSEQ multiplex PCR; TCRdb stores in-frame clones only, minus some. The DNA was the basis for D and trimming; V, J and clone size are from that table. The repertoire consists of 60,000 or so clones, with about 74% occurring once and the leading ten covering roughly 30%. The TCR sequence derives from a woman aged 80 or over with acute or convalescent COVID-19. The specimen sequenced was peripheral blood. The V and J genes are TRBV5-4 and TRBJ2-5, with TRBD2 as a possible D gene (6 bases). In nucleotides, the CDR3 is TGTGCCAGCAGTCCGCCGGGGTTGGCTAGCGCCCAAGAGACCCAGTACTTC. It is translated as CASSPPGLASAQETQYF.